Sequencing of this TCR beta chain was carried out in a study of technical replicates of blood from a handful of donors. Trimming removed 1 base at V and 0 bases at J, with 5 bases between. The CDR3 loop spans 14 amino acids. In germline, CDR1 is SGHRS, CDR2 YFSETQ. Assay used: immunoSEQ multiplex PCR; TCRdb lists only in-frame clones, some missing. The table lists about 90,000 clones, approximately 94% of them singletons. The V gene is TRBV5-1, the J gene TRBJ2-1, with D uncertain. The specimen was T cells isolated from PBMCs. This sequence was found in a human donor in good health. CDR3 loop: CASSLSRSYNEQFF. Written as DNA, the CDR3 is TGCGCCAGCAGCTTGAGCCGCTCCTACAATGAGCAGTTCTTC.